The next 17 T cell receptor beta chains were all read from a single sample in a study of blood T cell repertoires in COVID-19. Produced via immunoSEQ multiplex PCR; TCRdb's table is partial and in-frame only. The data show roughly 60,000 clones, over 85% seen once. The sequencing sample was made of peripheral blood. These receptors originate from a human donor in a cohort sampled during active COVID-19.

The V gene is TRBV30, the J gene TRBJ1-6; tentatively, D is TRBD1 (6 bases). The CDR3 is 13 residues long. The ends were cut back, 4 bases at V and 7 bases at J, with 11 bases in the middle. Germline-derived CDR1 and CDR2 are GTSNPN and SVGIG (reference sequence). CDR3 loop: CAWIRGANSPLHF. The CDR3 nucleotides read TGTGCCTGGATTCGGGGGGCAAATTCACCCCTCCACTTT.

This clone appeared a single time. The chain uses TRBV30 and TRBJ1-5, with D possibly being TRBD1 (5 bases). The CDR3 loop spans 13 amino acids. CDR1 GTSNPN and CDR2 SVGIG come from the germline V gene (reference sequence). The V end was cut by 3 bases, the J end by 4 bases, with 10 bases between. CDR3 sequence: CAWSRAGNQPQHF. Written as DNA, the CDR3 is TGTGCCTGGAGCCGGGCAGGGAATCAGCCCCAGCATTTT.

Here the CDR3 reads CASSQPLRQGYTF. The CDR3 bases are TGCGCCAGCAGCCAACCACTCCGACAGGGCTACACCTTC. V is TRBV4-1 and J is TRBJ1-2; D possibly corresponds to TRBD1 (5 bases). Germline V gene lookup returns CDR1 MGHRA and CDR2 YSYEKL. This CDR3 is built from 13 residues. Trimming cost V 2 bases and J 8 bases, with 12 bases left between them.

The CDR3 sequence: CASSLGGVYEQYF. The CDR3 nucleotides are TGTGCCAGCAGCTTAGGGGGGGTCTACGAGCAGTACTTC. The chain employs TRBV11-2 and TRBJ2-7, with D possibly matching TRBD2 (6 bases). The CDR3 loop spans 13 amino acids. CDR1 is SGHAT, CDR2 FQNNGV, per germline. The V gene lost 1 base and the J gene lost 3 bases, with 7 bases spanning the gap. Full variable domain (missing parts from reference TRBV11-2 and TRBJ2-7): EAGVAQSPRYKIIEKRQSVAFWCNPISGHATLYWYQQILGQGPKLLIQFQNNGVVDDSQLPKDRFSAERLKGVDSTLKIQPAKLEDSAVYLCASSLGGVYEQYFGPGTRLTVT.

V is TRBV5-1 and J is TRBJ2-2; TRBD2 matches 7 bases. Looked up from germline, CDR1 is SGHRS and CDR2 is YFSETQ. V lost 0 bases to trimming and J lost 2 bases; unmatched junction nucleotides: 7. There are 17 residues in the CDR3. The CDR3 DNA reads as TGCGCCAGCAGCTTGGTCCCGGGACTACAAAACACCGGGGAGCTGTTTTTT. It encodes CASSLVPGLQNTGELFF.

In DNA form, the CDR3 reads TGCGCCAGCAGTCAGGAAGCGGGGGGGCGGTACAATGAGCAGTTCTTC. Protein: CASSQEAGGRYNEQFF. V and J are TRBV5-1 and TRBJ2-1, with TRBD2 matching over 10 bases. This CDR3 has 16 residues. V was pared by 5 bases and J by 4 bases, with 9 bases of the junction left unmatched. CDR1 is SGHRS and CDR2 is YFSETQ in the germline V gene.

In DNA, the CDR3 is TGTGCCATCATCGGTGACAGCTACACTGAAGCTTTCTTT. Protein: CAIIGDSYTEAFF. The chain is built from TRBV10-3 and TRBJ1-1; a weak D match, TRBD1 (5 bases). Germline CDR1 is ENHRY and CDR2 is SYGVKD. Trimming left V 7 bases short and J 3 bases short, with 12 bases between. This CDR3 region has 13 residues.

This rearrangement joins TRBV2 to TRBJ1-5; weak D call: TRBD1 (5 bases). The CDR3 extends over 14 amino acids. Trimming removed 7 bases from V and 4 bases from J, with 14 bases in between. Per the germline V gene, CDR1 is SNHLY and CDR2 is FYNNEI. CDR3 loop: CASKIEQGNQPQHF. The CDR3 DNA sequence: TGTGCCAGCAAAATAGAGCAGGGAAATCAGCCCCAGCATTTT.

With respect to this clone: Other DNA sequences in the sample encode the same CDR3. This rearrangement joins TRBV7-3 to TRBJ2-3; TRBD2 aligns across 7 bases. Germline loops: CDR1 SGHTA, CDR2 FQGTGA. There are 14 residues in the CDR3. J gave up 0 bases and V 5 bases, and 2 bases lay outside the gene matches. CDR3 coding DNA: TGTGCCAGCAGCCTTAGCGGGAGCACAGATACGCAGTATTTT. This translates into CASSLSGSTDTQYF.

This clone came up once. The CDR3 DNA is TGTGCCAGCAGTGTTAGCGTTGGCGAGCAGTACTTC. As protein: CASSVSVGEQYF. The chain joins TRBV11-2 to TRBJ2-7; D is possibly TRBD2 (5 bases). V dropped 6 bases and J dropped 6 bases, with 12 bases sitting between them. The CDR3 spans 12 residues. From germline, CDR1 is SGHAT and CDR2 FQNNGV. Together with reference TRBV11-2 and TRBJ2-7, the CDR3 gives the full variable domain: EAGVAQSPRYKIIEKRQSVAFWCNPISGHATLYWYQQILGQGPKLLIQFQNNGVVDDSQLPKDRFSAERLKGVDSTLKIQPAKLEDSAVYLCASSVSVGEQYFGPGTRLTVT.

The CDR3 sequence is CASSFRRRGGSYGYTF. CDR3 nucleotide sequence: TGTGCCAGCAGTTTTCGCAGGAGGGGTGGAAGCTATGGCTACACCTTC. The V and J genes are TRBV27 and TRBJ1-2, with D perhaps matching TRBD1 (5 bases). Per the germline V gene, CDR1 is MNHEY and CDR2 is SMNVEV (reference sequence). The CDR3 covers 16 residues. Deletions cut 3 bases from V and 4 bases from J, with 18 bases between.

The V and J genes are TRBV7-2 and TRBJ2-1; 12 positions agree with TRBD2. V shed 5 bases, J shed 7 bases, and the junction held 6 bases outside the gene matches. Per germline, CDR1 SGHTA and CDR2 FQGNSA. This CDR3 contains 15 residues. This chain's CDR3 is CASSLTGTSGNEQFF. CDR3 nucleotide sequence: TGTGCCAGCAGCCTTACCGGGACTAGCGGGAATGAGCAGTTCTTC.

The DNA for the CDR3 is TGCGCCAGCAGCATAACAGACAGGGGGCGTGAGACCCAGTACTTC. Protein sequence: CASSITDRGRETQYF. The rearrangement joins TRBV5-1 to TRBJ2-5, with 10 bases aligning to TRBD1. This CDR3 region has 15 residues. V lost 4 bases, J lost 5 bases, and 8 bases stayed unmatched. The germline CDR1 and CDR2 sequences are SGHRS and YFSETQ.

The rearrangement uses TRBV5-6 and TRBJ2-1, with 12 bases that match TRBD1. The CDR3 extends over 16 amino acids. The trim removed 1 base at V and 7 bases at J, leaving 6 bases unmatched. Germline CDR1 SGHDT, CDR2 YYEEEE. The CDR3 reads CASSLLGQGAGNEQFF. CDR3 sequence (DNA): TGTGCCAGCAGCTTGTTGGGACAGGGGGCCGGGAATGAGCAGTTCTTC.

The chain is built from TRBV27 and TRBJ2-7, with TRBD2 as a possible D gene (5 bases). The germline V gene encodes CDR1 MNHEY and CDR2 SMNVEV (reference sequence). V lost 6 bases and J 4 bases, leaving 13 bases between the germline ends. CDR3 size: 13 residues. The CDR3 spells CASSDLAMYEQYF. The CDR3 nucleotides read TGTGCCAGCAGCGATCTAGCTATGTACGAGCAGTACTTC.

This chain uses TRBV27 with TRBJ2-7; 14 bases agree with TRBD2. The CDR3 totals 16 residues. CDR1 and CDR2 from the germline V gene are MNHEY and SMNVEV (reference sequence). The V gene end was trimmed by 6 bases and the J gene end by 3 bases; junction bases not matched to a gene: 7. The CDR3 region has the DNA TGTGCCAGCAGCCAGGGGACTAGCGGGAGACGCTACGAGCAGTACTTC. It codes for CASSQGTSGRRYEQYF.

The chain combines TRBV5-5 with TRBJ2-1; D is uncertain. Germline CDR1 SGHKS, CDR2 YYEKEE (reference sequence). The V end lost 2 bases, the J end lost 8 bases, and 14 bases lay between the germline ends. There are 14 residues in the CDR3. The CDR3 loop reads CASSFRYNMDEQFF. In nucleotides, the CDR3 is TGTGCCAGCAGCTTCCGTTACAACATGGATGAGCAGTTCTTC.